Below, one TCR beta chain is given with its context. Its cognate antigen is unknown. This specimen comes from a study of cytomegalovirus exposure and HLA in healthy donors. Study conclusions and caveats: High specificity and sensitivity for cytomegalovirus status were reported for the classifier. Among TCR beta chains, those listed as cytomegalovirus-associated numbered some 160. Across donors, sequencing depth was assumed by presence/absence analyses to be roughly uniform. Previous analysis showed most TCR beta V segments were productive about 87% or about 30% of the time.

The length of the CDR3 is 16 residues. The germline CDR1 and CDR2 sequences are SGHRS and YFSETQ. With 1 base clipped from V and 8 bases from J, the junction kept 14 bases outside the gene matches. Primers: 60 Vbeta forward and 13 Jbeta reverse. Data came from immunoSEQ multiplex PCR; TCRdb stores just in-frame clones and leaves some out. The repertoire holds about 150,000 clones, 65% to 75% seen once, with about 3% in the top ten. This clonotype was sampled from a man between 18 and 35 years old in good health and CMV-seronegative. The rearrangement uses TRBV5-1 and TRBJ1-1; TRBD1 matches at 7 bases. The sequenced material came from PBMCs. In nucleotides, the CDR3 is TGCGCCAGCAGCTTGCAACTCACAGGGGCCGGTGTAGAAGCTTTCTTT. Translating gives CASSLQLTGAGVEAFF.